This entry describes one T cell receptor beta chain. Its specificity is unknown. Cells that had been cultured for 10 days were the source of isolated CD4+ T cells. Two doses of either BNT162b2 or mRNA-1273 were given to each participant. The repertoire was sequenced with immunoSEQ multiplex PCR; TCRdb's copy has only in-frame clones and lacks some. Among 47,000 or so clones listed, 60% to 75% were seen once. The sample belongs to a study of vaccination effects on CD4 cells after COVID-19. Study-wide background: Sampling occurred a median 72 days post second dose, range 14 to 241. Study findings and constraints: Marked clonal contraction was seen late after vaccination (in both infection- and vaccine-induced clones).

The V end lost 6 bases, the J end lost 1 base, and 6 bases lay between the germline ends. CDR1 MNHEY and CDR2 SVGAGI come from the germline V gene. CDR3 length: 12 amino acids. The sequence derives from a human donor who received a COVID-19 vaccine. The rearrangement links TRBV6-5 to TRBJ1-2; D call uncertain. The sample consisted of CD4+ T cells from PBMCs cultured without peptide, taken after COVID-19 vaccination. The CDR3 DNA is TGTGCCAGCAGGGACTTTAACTATGGCTACACCTTC. Its protein product is CASRDFNYGYTF.